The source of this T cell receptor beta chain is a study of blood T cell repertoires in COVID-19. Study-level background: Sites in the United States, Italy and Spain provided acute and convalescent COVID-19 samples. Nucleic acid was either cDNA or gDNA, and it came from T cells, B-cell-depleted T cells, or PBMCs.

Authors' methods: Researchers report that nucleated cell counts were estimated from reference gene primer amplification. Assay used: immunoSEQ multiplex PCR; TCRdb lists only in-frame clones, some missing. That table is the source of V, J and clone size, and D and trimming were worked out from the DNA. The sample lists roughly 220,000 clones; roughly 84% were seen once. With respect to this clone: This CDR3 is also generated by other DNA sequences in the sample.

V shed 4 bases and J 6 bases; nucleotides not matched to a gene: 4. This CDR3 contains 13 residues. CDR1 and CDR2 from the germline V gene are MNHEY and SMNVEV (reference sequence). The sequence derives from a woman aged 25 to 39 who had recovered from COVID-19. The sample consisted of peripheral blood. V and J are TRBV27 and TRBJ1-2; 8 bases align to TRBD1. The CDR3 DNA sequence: TGTGCCAGCAGTTACGGACAGGGAGATGGCTACACCTTC. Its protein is CASSYGQGDGYTF.